The 10 T cell receptor beta chains below were found in one sample sequenced in a study of T cells in localized non-small cell lung cancer. Using immunoSEQ multiplex PCR, the repertoire was profiled, and TCRdb retains in-frame clones only, with some absent. The repertoire holds about 59,000 clones, with around 90% as singletons. The sequences come from peripheral blood, collected before any cancer treatment. These receptors all stem from a woman aged 40 to 75 with stage I lung adenocarcinoma.

CDR3 DNA: TGTGCCAGCAGCTTTACAGGGAAGGAGACCCAGTACTTC. It encodes CASSFTGKETQYF. The V and J genes are TRBV11-2 and TRBJ2-5, with a tentative D call TRBD1 (6 bases). V gave up 3 bases and J gave up 5 bases, with 10 bases separating them. The V gene's germline CDR1 is SGHAT and CDR2 FQNNGV. The CDR3 totals 13 residues.

The count of this clone is one. The rearrangement links TRBV5-6 to TRBJ2-3; 9 nucleotides align to TRBD1. The CDR3 is 14 residues long. Losses at the gene ends were 1 base for V and 7 bases for J; bases not matched to a gene: 4. The germline V gene has CDR1 SGHDT and CDR2 YYEEEE. In DNA, the CDR3 is TGTGCCAGCAGCTTGCCGGGACAGGGTAATACGCAGTATTTT. Translating it yields CASSLPGQGNTQYF.

The genes are TRBV9 and TRBJ2-2; unclear D gene. Trimming removed 4 bases from V and 2 bases from J, with 12 bases in between. Germline V gene lookup returns CDR1 SGDLS and CDR2 YYNGEE. The CDR3 has 15 amino acids. The CDR3 DNA is TGTGCCAGCAGCCCCCGCCAACTCAACACCGGGGAGCTGTTTTTT. It is translated as CASSPRQLNTGELFF.

The J gene is TRBJ1-1, the V gene TRBV7-2; D uncertain. V was clipped by 4 bases and J by 1 base, with 13 bases between them. CDR3 length equals 15 residues. CDR1 and CDR2 (germline): SGHTA, FQGNSA. The CDR3 DNA sequence: TGTGCCAGCAGCTCCTGGGCCACCCGGAACACTGAAGCTTTCTTT. The encoded protein is CASSSWATRNTEAFF.

CDR3 sequence (DNA): TGTGCCAGCAGCTTAGGAGGGTCTAGCGGGAGGGCCTCTCAAGAGACCCAGTACTTC. Its translation: CASSLGGSSGRASQETQYF. The chain is built from TRBV7-2 and TRBJ2-5; TRBD2 aligns across 12 bases. This CDR3 is 19 amino acids long. The ends lost 1 base at V and 2 bases at J; junction bases unmatched: 11. The V gene's germline CDR1 is SGHTA and CDR2 FQGNSA.

This clone has only a few counts. This sequence joins TRBV28 and TRBJ2-7, with a possible D match to TRBD2 (5 bases). This CDR3 has 15 residues. Germline V CDR1 and CDR2: MDHEN, SYDVKM. The ends were cut back, 6 bases at V and 3 bases at J, with 18 bases in the middle. The CDR3 spells CASSPPGTLSYEQYF. In nucleotides, the CDR3 is TGTGCCAGCAGCCCCCCGGGAACGTTAAGCTACGAGCAGTACTTC. Drawing the rest from reference TRBV28 and TRBJ2-7, the complete variable domain is DVKVTQSSRYLVKRTGEKVFLECVQDMDHENMFWYRQDPGLGLRLIYFSYDVKMKEKGDIPEGYSVSREKKERFSLILESASTNQTSMYLCASSPPGTLSYEQYFGPGTRLTVT.

This chain uses TRBV30 with TRBJ2-3, with 7 bases identical to TRBD2. The germline V gene has CDR1 GTSNPN and CDR2 SVGIG (reference sequence). The length of the CDR3 is 15 residues. V lost 2 bases and J lost 5; bases outside the gene matches: 10. Here the CDR3 DNA reads TGTGCCTGGAGTTTAGCGGGTGTATTACGAGATACGCAGTATTTT. Translation: CAWSLAGVLRDTQYF.

The rearrangement joins TRBV28 to TRBJ1-2; D not certain. Trimming removed 3 bases from V and 8 bases from J, with 10 bases in between. CDR1 is MDHEN, CDR2 SYDVKM, per germline. This CDR3 region has 12 residues. The DNA of the CDR3 is TGTGCCAGCAGTTTTACCAGACGCGGCTACACCTTC. It codes for CASSFTRRGYTF.

The gene calls are TRBV5-1 and TRBJ1-2; D might be TRBD1 (5 bases). V was cut by 2 bases and J by 3 bases, with 11 bases left in between. Germline loops: CDR1 SGHRS, CDR2 YFSETQ. The CDR3 is 14 amino acids. The CDR3 region is CASSFQGTDYGYTF. CDR3 bases: TGCGCCAGCAGCTTTCAGGGTACTGACTATGGCTACACCTTC.

The rearrangement links TRBV10-1 to TRBJ2-3; 7 bases agree with TRBD2. Germline V gene data show CDR1 as WNHNN and CDR2 as SYGVQD (reference sequence). J lost 1 base, V lost 4 bases, and 5 bases had no gene match. The CDR3 has 15 residues. DNA for the CDR3: TGCGCCAGCAGTGGGTCGGCGGGGGGCACAGATACGCAGTATTTT. It is translated as CASSGSAGGTDTQYF.